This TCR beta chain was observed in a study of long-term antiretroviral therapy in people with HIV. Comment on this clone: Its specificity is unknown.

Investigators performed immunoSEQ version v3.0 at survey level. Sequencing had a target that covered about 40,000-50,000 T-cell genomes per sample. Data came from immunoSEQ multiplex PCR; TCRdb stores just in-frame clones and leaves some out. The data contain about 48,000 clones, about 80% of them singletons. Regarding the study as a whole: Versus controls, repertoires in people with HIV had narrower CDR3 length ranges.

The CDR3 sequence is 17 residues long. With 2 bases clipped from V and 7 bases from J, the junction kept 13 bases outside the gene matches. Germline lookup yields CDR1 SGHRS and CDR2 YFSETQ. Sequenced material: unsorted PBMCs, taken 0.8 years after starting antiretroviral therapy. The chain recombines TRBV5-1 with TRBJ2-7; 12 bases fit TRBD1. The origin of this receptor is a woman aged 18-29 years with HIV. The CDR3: CASSFSVAGTGGSEQYF. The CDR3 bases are TGCGCCAGCAGCTTTAGTGTCGCCGGGACAGGGGGCTCAGAGCAGTACTTC. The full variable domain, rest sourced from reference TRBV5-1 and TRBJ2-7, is KAGVTQTPRYLIKTRGQQVTLSCSPISGHRSVSWYQQTPGQGLQFLFEYFSETQRNKGNFPGRFSGRQFSNSRSEMNVSTLELGDSALYLCASSFSVAGTGGSEQYFGPGTRLTVT.